This T cell receptor beta chain was recovered during a study of blood T cell repertoires in COVID-19. This clone has just one count. TCRdb keeps only in-frame clones here, not all; method: immunoSEQ multiplex PCR. This sample yields roughly 98,000 clones, of which over 80% are seen a single time; about an eighth belongs to the top ten. Trimming took off 1 base at V and 1 base at J, with 4 bases between the two ends. The CDR3 covers 13 residues. Sequences were obtained from peripheral blood. This clonotype originated in a woman aged 70-85 years with active or convalescent COVID-19. The rearrangement joins TRBV12-3 or TRBV12-4 to TRBJ2-5; D is unresolved. CDR3 nucleotides: TGTGCCAGCAGTTTAGACAGCCAAGAGACCCAGTACTTC. Protein: CASSLDSQETQYF.